Listed below are T cell receptor beta chains from one sample, sequenced in a study of blood T cells in healthy people across ages. TCRdb reprocessed the 5' RACE reads with MiXCR, giving one entry per CDR3 protein. The sample shows under 1,100,000 distinct CDR3 sequences, about 23% of them seen only once. This sample also belongs to another study, concerning T cells of mothers and their children.

The sample taken for sequencing was blood. These receptors were taken from a girl aged 2-10 years in good health. Each CDR3 is given with its conserved first and last residue. A D gene is named only where the DNA matches it firmly. Size is stated for part of the rows, as once, few or many counts, or as a class when the clone is expanded.

j_call clone_size v_call d_call cdr3_nt cdr3_aa
TRBJ2-3 . TRBV4-3 TRBD2 TGCGCCAGCAGCCAAGATAATTCCGCTAGCGGGGGGACAGATACGCAGTATTTT CASSQDNSASGGTDTQYF
TRBJ2-5 few TRBV18 . TGTGCCAGCTCACCCATGTCCGGGCAAGAGACCCAGTACTTC CASSPMSGQETQYF
TRBJ2-1 . TRBV14 TRBD2 TGTGCCAGCAGCCAAGAAGCGGGAGTATTTGAGCAGTTCTTC CASSQEAGVFEQFF
TRBJ2-5 few TRBV7-8 TRBD2 TGTGCCAGCAGCCACATCCATAGCGGGGGTTTCCAAGAGACCCAGTACTTC CASSHIHSGGFQETQYF
TRBJ2-1 few TRBV29-1 . TGCAGCGTTGAAAATCGGGCGGAAAGCTCCTACAATGAGCAGTTCTTC CSVENRAESSYNEQFF
TRBJ1-1 few TRBV6-1 TRBD1 TGTGCCAGCACCCCGACAGGGTTGGTGAACACTGAAGCTTTCTTT CASTPTGLVNTEAFF
TRBJ2-7 few TRBV4-2 . TGTGCCAGCAGCCACCTTTCGGTAGGAGAGCAGCACTTC CASSHLSVGEQHF
TRBJ2-3 many TRBV29-1 . TGCAGTCTGGGTACAGATACGCAGTATTTT CSLGTDTQYF
TRBJ1-6 few TRBV7-2 TRBD1 TGTGCCAGCAGCTCCGGACAGGGAATTAATTCACCCCTCCACTTT CASSSGQGINSPLHF
TRBJ2-5 . TRBV4-3 TRBD1 TGCGCCAGCAGCCACGAAAGGGGACAGGGGAGAGGGGAGACCCAGTACTTC CASSHERGQGRGETQYF
TRBJ2-5 . TRBV5-1 . TGCGCCAGCAGCTTTGAAGGACAGCACACAGAGACCCAGTACTTC CASSFEGQHTETQYF
TRBJ1-4 few TRBV20-1 TRBD1 TGCAGTGCTGCATCCGGGACAGTTAATGAAAAACTGTTTTTT CSAASGTVNEKLFF
TRBJ2-4 . TRBV4-2 . TGTGCCAGCAGCCAAGATGGGGGGGCCAAAAACATTCAGTACTTC CASSQDGGAKNIQYF
TRBJ1-2 . TRBV20-1 . TGCAGTGCTAGAGAAGGGGGGGCTGCTAACTATGGCTACACCTTC CSAREGGAANYGYTF
TRBJ2-7 few TRBV4-2 . TGTGCCAGCAGCCAAGCGGTTAGCTCCTACGAGCAGTACTTC CASSQAVSSYEQYF
TRBJ2-1 . TRBV6-2/TRBV6-3 TRBD2 TGTGCCAGCAGTGTCCCACGGGGGACTAAATACAATGAGCAGTTCTTC CASSVPRGTKYNEQFF
TRBJ2-3 . TRBV5-1 . TGCGCCAGCAGCTTGGCCCGGGACAGCACAGATACGCAGTATTTT CASSLARDSTDTQYF
TRBJ2-4 . TRBV6-2/TRBV6-3 . TGTGCCAGCAGTTACGCGGGACGGAAAGGTGGAAACATTCAGTACTTC CASSYAGRKGGNIQYF
TRBJ2-5 few TRBV28 . TGTGCCAGCAGTCCCGGATCGCGGACCCAGTACTTC CASSPGSRTQYF
TRBJ2-3 . TRBV20-1 . TGCAGTGCTAGAGACCTAAAGACCCCCCAGGGGACAGATACGCAGTATTTT CSARDLKTPQGTDTQYF
TRBJ2-7 . TRBV9 TRBD2 TGTGCCAGCAGTCACCAGGGACTACCCAACTACGAGCAGTACTTC CASSHQGLPNYEQYF
TRBJ2-5 . TRBV9 . TGTGCCAGCAGCGCCGGAGTGGGATTCCAAGAGACCCAGTACTTC CASSAGVGFQETQYF
TRBJ2-1 few TRBV29-1 . TGCAGCGTTGAAGAACCGGTTAAAAACAATGAGCAGTTCTTC CSVEEPVKNNEQFF
TRBJ2-2 . TRBV20-1 TRBD1 TGCAGTGCTAGTCGCGGGACAGGGGCCGGGGAGCTGTTTTTT CSASRGTGAGELFF
TRBJ2-3 few TRBV20-1 . TGCAGTGCTAGACGACTTAACACAGATACGCAGTATTTT CSARRLNTDTQYF
TRBJ1-4 . TRBV2 . TGTGCCAGCAGAGCTGACTCAACCGCGGGTGAAAAACTGTTTTTT CASRADSTAGEKLFF
TRBJ1-1 . TRBV6-2/TRBV6-3 . TGTGCCAGCAGCCGGTCGTCTGAAGCTTTCTTT CASSRSSEAFF
TRBJ2-3 few TRBV15 . TGTGCCACCAGAGTAGATACGGGCAGCACAGATACGCAGTATTTT CATRVDTGSTDTQYF
TRBJ1-4 . TRBV2 . TGTGCCAGCGGGATTGGTGAAAAACTGTTTTTT CASGIGEKLFF
TRBJ1-2 . TRBV20-1 . TGCAGTGCCTGGACAAACTATGGCTACACCTTC CSAWTNYGYTF
TRBJ2-3 few TRBV7-2 . TGTGCCAGCAGCTTAATGGTCGCAGGGGAGGGAGATACGCAGTATTTT CASSLMVAGEGDTQYF
TRBJ1-2 . TRBV20-1 TRBD1 TGCAGTGCCGACCGACAGGGGGCGGAACATACCTTC CSADRQGAEHTF
TRBJ2-5 . TRBV28 . TGTGCCAGCACTTCCGGAGGCAGCCCCCAAGAGACCCAGTACTTC CASTSGGSPQETQYF
TRBJ2-5 . TRBV7-2 . TGTGCCAGCAGCTTACCACTGACCACCCAAGAGACCCAGTACTTC CASSLPLTTQETQYF
TRBJ1-3 . TRBV28 . TGTGCCAGCAGACTCCCAGGGGTCTCTGGAAACACCATATATTTT CASRLPGVSGNTIYF
TRBJ2-7 . TRBV27 TRBD1 TGTGCCAGCAGTTTCTTAGGGGGCCGCTACGAGCAGTGCTTC CASSFLGGRYEQCF
TRBJ2-5 . TRBV5-1 TRBD2 TGCGCCAGCAGCTCTGCAGTACTAGCGCAGAAGACCCAGTACTTC CASSSAVLAQKTQYF
TRBJ2-2 few TRBV28 . TGTGCCAGCAGTCCGAGGATCACCGGGGAGCTGTTTTTT CASSPRITGELFF
TRBJ2-3 few TRBV20-1 TRBD1 TGCAGTGCTGACGACAGGGGAAAAACAGATACGCAGTATTTT CSADDRGKTDTQYF
TRBJ1-1 . TRBV7-2 . TGTGCCAGCAGCTTCAGCCCTGGACAAAGAACAGAAGCTTTCTTT CASSFSPGQRTEAFF
TRBJ2-5 . TRBV4-2 TRBD1 TGTGCCAGCAGCCACAGGGGGTCGGGGGAGACCCAGTACTTC CASSHRGSGETQYF
TRBJ2-1 few TRBV7-9 . TGTGCCAGCAGTTATAGACTAGTCGGCTCCTACAATGAGCAGTTCTTC CASSYRLVGSYNEQFF